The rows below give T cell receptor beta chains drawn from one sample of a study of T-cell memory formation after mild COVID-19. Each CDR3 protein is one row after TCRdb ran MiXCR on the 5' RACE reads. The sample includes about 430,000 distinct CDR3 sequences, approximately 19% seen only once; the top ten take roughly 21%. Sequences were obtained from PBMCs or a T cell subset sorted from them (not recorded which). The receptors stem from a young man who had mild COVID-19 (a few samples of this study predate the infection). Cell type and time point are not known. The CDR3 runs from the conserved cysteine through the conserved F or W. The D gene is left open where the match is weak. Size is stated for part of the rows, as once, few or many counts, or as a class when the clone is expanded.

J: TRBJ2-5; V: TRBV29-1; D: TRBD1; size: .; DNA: TGCAGCGTGGGACAGGGGACAGAGACCCAGTACTTC; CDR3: CSVGQGTETQYF
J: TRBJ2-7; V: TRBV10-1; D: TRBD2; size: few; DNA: TGCGCCAGCAGTGAATTAGCGGGGGGGATCTACGAGCAGTACTTC; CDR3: CASSELAGGIYEQYF
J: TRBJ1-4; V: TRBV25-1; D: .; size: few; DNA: TGTGCCAGCAGTCTTAAGCAGGGTTTAAATGAAAAACTGTTTTTT; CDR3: CASSLKQGLNEKLFF
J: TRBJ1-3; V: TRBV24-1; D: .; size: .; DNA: TGTGCCACCGGGTCTGGAAACACCATATATTTT; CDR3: CATGSGNTIYF
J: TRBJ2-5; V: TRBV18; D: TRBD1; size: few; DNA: TGTGCCAGCTCAACATCCCGGACAGGGAAAGAGACCCAGTACTTC; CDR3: CASSTSRTGKETQYF
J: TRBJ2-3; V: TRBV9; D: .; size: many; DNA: TGTGCCAGCAGCGTAGTGGTGGGAAGCACAGATACGCAGTATTTT; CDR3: CASSVVVGSTDTQYF
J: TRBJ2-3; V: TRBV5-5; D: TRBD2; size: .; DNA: TGTGCCAGCAGCGACCCGGGACTAGCGGGGGTCGAGGGGCAGTATTTT; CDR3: CASSDPGLAGVEGQYF
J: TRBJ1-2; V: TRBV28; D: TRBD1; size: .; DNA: TGTGCCAGCAGAAAACAGGGGTCCTATGGCTACACCTTC; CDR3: CASRKQGSYGYTF
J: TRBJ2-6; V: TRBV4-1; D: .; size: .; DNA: TGCGCCAGCAGCCCGCTGCTTGGGCGCCAACGCTCTGGGGCCAACGTCCTGACTTTC; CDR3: CASSPLLGRQRSGANVLTF
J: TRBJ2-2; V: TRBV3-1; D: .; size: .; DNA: TGTGCCAGCAGTTATACTCGCACCGGGGAGCTGTTTTTT; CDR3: CASSYTRTGELFF
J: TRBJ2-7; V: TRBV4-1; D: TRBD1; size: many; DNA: TGCGCCAGCAGCAACGGACAGGGGGACGAGCAGTACTTC; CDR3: CASSNGQGDEQYF
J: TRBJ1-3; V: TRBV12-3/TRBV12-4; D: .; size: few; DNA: TGTGCCAGCAGCTTAGTTTGGGGGGCACCCGGAAACACCATATATTTT; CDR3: CASSLVWGAPGNTIYF
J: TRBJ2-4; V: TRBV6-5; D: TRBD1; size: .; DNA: TGTGCCAGCAGTTACTCTGGACAGGGGGGGATCATTCAGTACTTC; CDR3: CASSYSGQGGIIQYF
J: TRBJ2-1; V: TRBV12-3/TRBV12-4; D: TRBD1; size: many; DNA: TGTGCCAGCAGTCCGGACAGGGGGTCCTACAATGAGCAGTTCTTC; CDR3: CASSPDRGSYNEQFF
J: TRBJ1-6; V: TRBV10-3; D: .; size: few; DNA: TGTGCCATCAGTGAACGGGGTTTGATTCCCCTCCACTTT; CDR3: CAISERGLIPLHF
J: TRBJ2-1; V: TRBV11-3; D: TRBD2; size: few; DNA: TGTGCCAGCAGCTTAGGGGATAGCGGGGGTGGAAATGAGCAGTTCTTC; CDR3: CASSLGDSGGGNEQFF
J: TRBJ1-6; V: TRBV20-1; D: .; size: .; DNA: TGCAGTGCGGGGCGGACAGCGGCCTATAATTCACCCCTCCACTTT; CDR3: CSAGRTAAYNSPLHF
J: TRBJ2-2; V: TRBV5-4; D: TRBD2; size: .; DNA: TGTGCCAGCAGCCCGGGACTAGCGGTGGGGAGGAACACCGGGGAGCTGTTTTTT; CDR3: CASSPGLAVGRNTGELFF
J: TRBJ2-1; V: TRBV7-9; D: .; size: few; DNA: TGTGCCAGCAGTTTATCGGTAGCTGAGCAGTTCTTC; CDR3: CASSLSVAEQFF